The TCR beta chain under discussion was sequenced for a study of OX40 agonist ivuxolimab in advanced cancers. Turning to the study itself: As their treatment, patients were administered ivuxolimab, an agonistic anti-OX40 (CD134) antibody. A male proportion of more than 75% was recorded, with mean age about 62 years and range 23 to 79. Study-wide points: More expanded clones were found, on average, in CD8+ than in CD4+ T cells.

Here immunoSEQ multiplex PCR was the method, and the copy in TCRdb shows in-frame clones only, minus some. Seen here are more than 80,000 clones, about nine tenths observed once, and the top ten hold just under 2%. On this clone itself: Its target is not known.

Patients were ruled out by autoimmune disease history or systemic immunosuppression. The junction had 6 bases not matched to a gene; V was cut back by 8 bases and J by 4 bases. This CDR3 contains 13 residues. Germline V gives CDR1 MNHNS, CDR2 SASEGT. The source was CD4+ or CD8+ T cells sorted from blood, collected in a trial of the OX40 agonist ivuxolimab. The sequence derives from an adult with an advanced solid tumor such as melanoma, head and neck, liver or kidney cancer. This chain uses TRBV6-1 with TRBJ2-7, with 9 bases aligning to TRBD1. The chain's CDR3 is CASHRDRGYEQYF. The CDR3 coding sequence is TGTGCCAGCCACCGAGACAGGGGGTACGAGCAGTACTTC.